Listed below are T cell receptor beta chains from one sample, sequenced in a study of blood T cell repertoires in COVID-19. Measured with immunoSEQ multiplex PCR; TCRdb has only the in-frame clones, and not every one. The sample includes about 210,000 clones, about four fifths of them seen just once. The sequenced sample consisted of PBMCs or T cells enriched from blood (not recorded which). Receptors were obtained from a woman between 50 and 59 years old with acute COVID-19. Each CDR3 is given with its conserved first and last residue. Fields, in order: CDR3 protein, CDR3 DNA, D gene, V gene, J gene, clone size, CDR3 length. The D gene is left open where the match is weak. Part of the rows lack a size; the others show once, few, many or a class for expanded clones.

CDR3aa: CASSLGWVGVSGANVLTF; CDR3nt: TGCGCCAGCAGCTTGGGTTGGGTAGGGGTCTCTGGGGCCAACGTCCTGACTTTC; d_gene: NA; v_gene: TRBV5-1; j_gene: TRBJ2-6; abundance: NA; len: 18
CDR3aa: CASSYPGGEQYF; CDR3nt: TGTGCCAGCAGTTACCCCGGGGGGGAGCAGTACTTC; d_gene: TRBD2; v_gene: TRBV6-5; j_gene: TRBJ2-7; abundance: once; len: 12
CDR3aa: CASSADLQTTNEKLFF; CDR3nt: TGTGCCAGCAGCGCTGACCTACAGACAACTAATGAAAAACTGTTTTTT; d_gene: NA; v_gene: TRBV28; j_gene: TRBJ1-4; abundance: NA; len: 16
CDR3aa: CASSLRSGGGGNEQFF; CDR3nt: TGTGCCAGCAGCTTAAGGTCAGGGGGCGGCGGCAATGAGCAGTTCTTC; d_gene: TRBD1; v_gene: TRBV7-3; j_gene: TRBJ2-1; abundance: once; len: 16
CDR3aa: CAWSGGRLNQPQHF; CDR3nt: TGTGCCTGGAGTGGGGGCCGGCTCAATCAGCCCCAGCATTTT; d_gene: NA; v_gene: TRBV30; j_gene: TRBJ1-5; abundance: NA; len: 14
CDR3aa: CASSRTAGQSTDTQYF; CDR3nt: TGTGCCAGCTCACGTACGGCTGGACAGAGCACAGATACGCAGTATTTT; d_gene: NA; v_gene: TRBV18; j_gene: TRBJ2-3; abundance: NA; len: 16
CDR3aa: CASSQAGQGVQPQHF; CDR3nt: TGTGCCAGCAGCCAAGCGGGACAGGGGGTCCAGCCCCAGCATTTT; d_gene: TRBD1; v_gene: TRBV3-1/TRBV3-2; j_gene: TRBJ1-5; abundance: NA; len: 15
CDR3aa: CASSTGTGGKGQYF; CDR3nt: TGTGCCAGCAGTACCGGGACAGGGGGCAAAGGGCAGTACTTC; d_gene: TRBD1; v_gene: TRBV6-5; j_gene: TRBJ2-7; abundance: NA; len: 14
CDR3aa: CASSFYGTSTDTQYF; CDR3nt: TGTGCCAGCAGCTTTTACGGTACTAGCACAGATACGCAGTATTTT; d_gene: NA; v_gene: TRBV11-1; j_gene: TRBJ2-3; abundance: NA; len: 15
CDR3aa: CAISDSGTGAAGGNQPQHF; CDR3nt: TGTGCCATCAGTGACAGTGGGACAGGGGCAGCAGGGGGAAATCAGCCCCAGCATTTT; d_gene: TRBD1; v_gene: TRBV10-3; j_gene: TRBJ1-5; abundance: NA; len: 19
CDR3aa: CASSLLRIASADTQYF; CDR3nt: TGTGCCAGCAGCTTGTTAAGGATCGCTAGCGCAGATACGCAGTATTTT; d_gene: NA; v_gene: TRBV11-1; j_gene: TRBJ2-3; abundance: NA; len: 16
CDR3aa: CASSVGAGFTEAFF; CDR3nt: TGTGCCAGCAGCGTAGGTGCGGGTTTCACTGAAGCTTTCTTT; d_gene: NA; v_gene: TRBV9; j_gene: TRBJ1-1; abundance: NA; len: 14
CDR3aa: CSGTTTRGADTQYF; CDR3nt: TGCAGCGGAACCACTACTAGAGGTGCAGATACGCAGTATTTT; d_gene: NA; v_gene: TRBV29-1; j_gene: TRBJ2-3; abundance: NA; len: 14
CDR3aa: CASSSGQGANQPQHF; CDR3nt: TGTGCCAGCTCATCGGGACAGGGGGCCAATCAGCCCCAGCATTTT; d_gene: TRBD1; v_gene: TRBV18; j_gene: TRBJ1-5; abundance: NA; len: 15
CDR3aa: CASSLGRGSGNTIYF; CDR3nt: TGTGCCAGCAGCTTAGGAAGGGGGTCGGGAAACACCATATATTTT; d_gene: NA; v_gene: TRBV7-2; j_gene: TRBJ1-3; abundance: NA; len: 15
CDR3aa: CARRGRNTGELFF; CDR3nt: TGTGCCAGGCGGGGGCGGAACACCGGGGAGCTGTTTTTT; d_gene: NA; v_gene: TRBV7-2; j_gene: TRBJ2-2; abundance: NA; len: 13
CDR3aa: CASSTGGGSNYGYTF; CDR3nt: TGCGCCAGCAGCACCGGAGGAGGGAGTAACTATGGCTACACCTTC; d_gene: NA; v_gene: TRBV5-1; j_gene: TRBJ1-2; abundance: few; len: 15
CDR3aa: CASIPYPVGQLYGYTF; CDR3nt: TGTGCCAGCATCCCCTACCCGGTGGGACAGCTTTATGGCTACACCTTC; d_gene: TRBD1; v_gene: TRBV6-4; j_gene: TRBJ1-2; abundance: NA; len: 16
CDR3aa: CASSLVFNEQFF; CDR3nt: TGTGCCAGCAGCTTAGTCTTCAATGAGCAGTTCTTC; d_gene: NA; v_gene: TRBV7-2; j_gene: TRBJ2-1; abundance: once; len: 12
CDR3aa: CASSEAGGSYNEQFF; CDR3nt: TGTGCCAGCAGTGAAGCGGGGGGTTCCTACAATGAGCAGTTCTTC; d_gene: TRBD2; v_gene: TRBV25-1; j_gene: TRBJ2-1; abundance: NA; len: 15
CDR3aa: CASSSGTGARRDIQYF; CDR3nt: TGTGCCAGCAGTTCTGGGACAGGGGCCCGCCGGGACATTCAGTACTTC; d_gene: TRBD1; v_gene: TRBV28; j_gene: TRBJ2-4; abundance: NA; len: 16
CDR3aa: CASSVVSTVTGELFF; CDR3nt: TGTGCCAGCAGCGTAGTCTCTACGGTCACCGGGGAGCTGTTTTTT; d_gene: NA; v_gene: TRBV9; j_gene: TRBJ2-2; abundance: NA; len: 15
CDR3aa: CASSPQASGHNEQFF; CDR3nt: TGCGCCAGCAGCCCCCAGGCGAGCGGACACAATGAGCAGTTCTTC; d_gene: NA; v_gene: TRBV4-1; j_gene: TRBJ2-1; abundance: NA; len: 15
CDR3aa: CASSRIRDRETQYF; CDR3nt: TGTGCCAGCAGCCGTATCCGGGACAGAGAGACCCAGTACTTC; d_gene: TRBD1; v_gene: TRBV7-9; j_gene: TRBJ2-5; abundance: NA; len: 14
CDR3aa: CASSISRGQRTNTGELFF; CDR3nt: TGTGCCAGTAGTATATCAAGGGGGCAACGGACGAACACCGGGGAGCTGTTTTTT; d_gene: TRBD1; v_gene: TRBV19; j_gene: TRBJ2-2; abundance: few; len: 18
CDR3aa: CASSYLRDNVGYTF; CDR3nt: TGTGCCAGCAGTTACCTCCGGGACAACGTAGGCTACACCTTC; d_gene: NA; v_gene: TRBV6-5; j_gene: TRBJ1-2; abundance: NA; len: 14
CDR3aa: CASRRQGVGTGELFF; CDR3nt: TGTGCCAGCAGAAGACAGGGGGTAGGCACCGGGGAGCTGTTTTTT; d_gene: TRBD1; v_gene: TRBV2; j_gene: TRBJ2-2; abundance: NA; len: 15
CDR3aa: CASSYRTGAVSSGNTIYF; CDR3nt: TGTGCCAGCAGCTACCGGACAGGGGCCGTGAGCTCTGGAAACACCATATATTTT; d_gene: TRBD1; v_gene: TRBV7-9; j_gene: TRBJ1-3; abundance: NA; len: 18
CDR3aa: CASSFTAGTSGSNEQFF; CDR3nt: TGCGCCAGCAGCTTTACCGCAGGGACTAGCGGGAGCAATGAGCAGTTCTTC; d_gene: TRBD2; v_gene: TRBV5-1; j_gene: TRBJ2-1; abundance: NA; len: 17
CDR3aa: CASSLDGQGNTEAFF; CDR3nt: TGCGCCAGCAGCTTGGATGGACAGGGGAACACTGAAGCTTTCTTT; d_gene: TRBD1; v_gene: TRBV5-1; j_gene: TRBJ1-1; abundance: NA; len: 15
CDR3aa: CATSEWLGQGQETQYF; CDR3nt: TGTGCCACCAGTGAGTGGCTAGGACAGGGCCAAGAGACCCAGTACTTC; d_gene: TRBD1; v_gene: TRBV24-1; j_gene: TRBJ2-5; abundance: few; len: 16
CDR3aa: CASPAGEQYF; CDR3nt: TGCGCCAGCCCCGCAGGTGAGCAGTACTTC; d_gene: NA; v_gene: TRBV10-1; j_gene: TRBJ2-7; abundance: NA; len: 10
CDR3aa: CASSNRQGLMNTEAFF; CDR3nt: TGTGCCAGCAGCAACCGACAGGGGCTGATGAACACTGAAGCTTTCTTT; d_gene: TRBD1; v_gene: TRBV9; j_gene: TRBJ1-1; abundance: once; len: 16
CDR3aa: CASSRDRVDGYTF; CDR3nt: TGTGCCAGCTCCCGGGACAGGGTTGATGGCTACACCTTC; d_gene: TRBD1; v_gene: TRBV18; j_gene: TRBJ1-2; abundance: NA; len: 13
CDR3aa: CSVKQGSGGGDEQFF; CDR3nt: TGCAGCGTTAAACAGGGGTCGGGTGGAGGTGATGAGCAGTTCTTC; d_gene: TRBD1; v_gene: TRBV29-1; j_gene: TRBJ2-1; abundance: NA; len: 15
CDR3aa: CASSPTGSQPQHF; CDR3nt: TGTGCCAGCAGCCCCACTGGTTCCCAGCCCCAGCATTTT; d_gene: NA; v_gene: TRBV11-3; j_gene: TRBJ1-5; abundance: NA; len: 13
CDR3aa: CASSRTRLAGDTYNEQFF; CDR3nt: TGTGCCAGCAGTCGAACGAGACTAGCGGGGGATACCTACAATGAGCAGTTCTTC; d_gene: TRBD2; v_gene: TRBV6-6; j_gene: TRBJ2-1; abundance: few; len: 18
CDR3aa: CSVETTGRYGYTF; CDR3nt: TGCAGCGTTGAAACGACAGGGCGCTATGGCTACACCTTC; d_gene: TRBD1; v_gene: TRBV29-1; j_gene: TRBJ1-2; abundance: NA; len: 13
CDR3aa: CASFRGELDTEAFF; CDR3nt: TGTGCCAGCTTTCGGGGGGAGTTGGACACTGAAGCTTTCTTT; d_gene: NA; v_gene: TRBV7-8; j_gene: TRBJ1-1; abundance: few; len: 14
CDR3aa: CASSADRGSEQYF; CDR3nt: TGTGCCAGCAGCGCGGACAGGGGGAGTGAGCAGTACTTC; d_gene: TRBD1; v_gene: TRBV9; j_gene: TRBJ2-7; abundance: few; len: 13
CDR3aa: CASSFDRVDTQYF; CDR3nt: TGCGCCAGCAGCTTCGACAGGGTGGATACGCAGTATTTT; d_gene: TRBD1; v_gene: TRBV5-1; j_gene: TRBJ2-3; abundance: once; len: 13
CDR3aa: CASSYIPAGVVTEAFF; CDR3nt: TGTGCCAGCAGTTACATCCCGGCAGGGGTGGTCACTGAAGCTTTCTTT; d_gene: NA; v_gene: TRBV28; j_gene: TRBJ1-1; abundance: NA; len: 16
CDR3aa: CASSSPSGRVHNEQFF; CDR3nt: TGTGCCAGCAGTTCCCCCAGCGGGAGGGTACACAATGAGCAGTTCTTC; d_gene: TRBD2; v_gene: TRBV6-2/TRBV6-3; j_gene: TRBJ2-1; abundance: NA; len: 16
CDR3aa: CASSGSVRRTGELFF; CDR3nt: TGTGCCAGCAGTGGCTCGGTTAGGAGAACCGGGGAGCTGTTTTTT; d_gene: NA; v_gene: TRBV11-2; j_gene: TRBJ2-2; abundance: NA; len: 15
CDR3aa: CASSFDPVSGNEKLFF; CDR3nt: TGTGCCAGCAGCTTTGACCCCGTGTCGGGTAATGAAAAACTGTTTTTT; d_gene: NA; v_gene: TRBV7-9; j_gene: TRBJ1-4; abundance: NA; len: 16
CDR3aa: CASSRSMGAGAFF; CDR3nt: TGTGCCAGCAGTCGAAGTATGGGGGCCGGGGCTTTCTTT; d_gene: NA; v_gene: TRBV28; j_gene: TRBJ1-1; abundance: NA; len: 13
CDR3aa: CASSLRWGREGGYTF; CDR3nt: TGTGCCAGCAGTCTTCGCTGGGGTAGGGAGGGTGGCTACACCTTC; d_gene: NA; v_gene: TRBV28; j_gene: TRBJ1-2; abundance: NA; len: 15
CDR3aa: CASSGGDRASWVYGYTF; CDR3nt: TGTGCCAGCAGTGGGGGGGACAGGGCGTCATGGGTCTATGGCTACACCTTC; d_gene: TRBD1; v_gene: TRBV28; j_gene: TRBJ1-2; abundance: once; len: 17
CDR3aa: CASSQRQGQDYGYTF; CDR3nt: TGCGCCAGCAGCCAAAGACAGGGTCAGGACTATGGCTACACCTTC; d_gene: TRBD1; v_gene: TRBV4-3; j_gene: TRBJ1-2; abundance: NA; len: 15
CDR3aa: CASSRAAGGEGEAFF; CDR3nt: TGTGCCAGCAGCCGAGCCGCAGGGGGCGAAGGTGAAGCTTTCTTT; d_gene: TRBD1; v_gene: TRBV7-8; j_gene: TRBJ1-1; abundance: NA; len: 15
CDR3aa: CASSRQGDQPQHF; CDR3nt: TGTGCCAGCAGTAGACAGGGGGATCAGCCCCAGCATTTT; d_gene: TRBD1; v_gene: TRBV2; j_gene: TRBJ1-5; abundance: NA; len: 13
CDR3aa: CASSSGLAGAQLQETQYF; CDR3nt: TGTGCCAGCAGCTCCGGACTAGCGGGGGCCCAACTACAAGAGACCCAGTACTTC; d_gene: TRBD2; v_gene: TRBV5-8; j_gene: TRBJ2-5; abundance: NA; len: 18
CDR3aa: CASSINRDIYGYTF; CDR3nt: TGTGCCAGTAGTATAAACCGGGACATCTATGGCTACACCTTC; d_gene: NA; v_gene: TRBV19; j_gene: TRBJ1-2; abundance: NA; len: 14
CDR3aa: CASSWTGPGANVLTF; CDR3nt: TGTGCCAGCAGCTGGACAGGGCCTGGGGCCAACGTCCTGACTTTC; d_gene: TRBD1; v_gene: TRBV7-9; j_gene: TRBJ2-6; abundance: NA; len: 15
CDR3aa: CASSLAGASGQETQYF; CDR3nt: TGTGCCAGCAGCTTGGCCGGGGCTAGCGGTCAAGAGACCCAGTACTTC; d_gene: TRBD2; v_gene: TRBV5-4; j_gene: TRBJ2-5; abundance: NA; len: 16
CDR3aa: CASSKSPKAGVSYEQYF; CDR3nt: TGTGCCAGCAGTAAAAGCCCTAAGGCGGGAGTTTCCTACGAGCAGTACTTC; d_gene: TRBD2; v_gene: TRBV6-2/TRBV6-3; j_gene: TRBJ2-7; abundance: NA; len: 17
CDR3aa: CASSRVGEQYF; CDR3nt: TGTGCCAGCAGCCGGGTGGGCGAGCAGTACTTC; d_gene: NA; v_gene: TRBV12-3/TRBV12-4; j_gene: TRBJ2-7; abundance: NA; len: 11